Listed here are 23 T cell receptor beta chains from one sample, sequenced in a study of control samples from healthy donors and cancer patients. The data were produced by immunoSEQ multiplex PCR, yet TCRdb's version contains in-frame clones alone and is incomplete. The sample records approximately 190,000 clones, approximately 91% being singletons. Sequenced input: blood. These receptors were obtained from a man aged 30 to 45 in good health.

The genes are TRBV2 and TRBJ1-1; tentative D call: TRBD1 (6 bases). The germline V gene has CDR1 SNHLY and CDR2 FYNNEI. V was pared by 6 bases and J by 1 base, with 9 bases between. The CDR3 loop spans 13 amino acids. This CDR3 reads CASSRGPNTEAFF. The CDR3 region has the DNA TGTGCCAGCAGCCGGGGGCCGAACACTGAAGCTTTCTTT.

The chain employs TRBV7-9 and TRBJ2-1; 8 bases fit TRBD2. The CDR3 sequence is 16 residues long. Trimming removed 5 bases from V and 1 base from J; junction bases left unmatched: 7. Germline loops: CDR1 SEHNR, CDR2 FQNEAQ (reference sequence). The CDR3 sequence is CASSRGLAESYNEQFF. In DNA form, the CDR3 reads TGTGCCAGCAGCCGTGGACTAGCCGAGTCCTACAATGAGCAGTTCTTC.

This chain links TRBV7-9 with TRBJ2-3, with 7 bases aligning to TRBD2. The CDR3 consists of 15 residues. Germline CDR1 SEHNR, CDR2 FQNEAQ (reference sequence). With V trimmed by 2 bases and J by 2 bases, 4 bases remained unmatched. As DNA, the CDR3 is TGTGCCAGCAGCTTATCAGCGGGGTACACAGATACGCAGTATTTT. Its translation: CASSLSAGYTDTQYF. Together with reference TRBV7-9 and TRBJ2-3, the CDR3 gives the full variable domain: DTGVSQNPRHKITKRGQNVTFRCDPISEHNRLYWYRQTLGQGPEFLTYFQNEAQLEKSRLLSDRFSAERPKGSFSTLEIQRTEQGDSAMYLCASSLSAGYTDTQYFGPGTRLTVL.

The chain carries TRBV5-4 and TRBJ2-7, with D perhaps matching TRBD1 (6 bases). Germline V gene data show CDR1 as SGHNT and CDR2 as YYREEE (reference sequence). Trimming took off 5 bases at V and 2 bases at J, with 23 bases between the two ends. The CDR3 is 17 amino acids. CDR3 residues: CASSQGLWPTETYEQYF. The CDR3, as DNA: TGTGCCAGCAGTCAGGGGCTGTGGCCGACGGAAACCTACGAGCAGTACTTC.

This clone has a handful of counts. The chain couples TRBV29-1 to TRBJ1-1; no definite D call. The CDR3 is made up of 12 amino acids. CDR1 and CDR2 from the germline V gene are SQVTM and ANQGSEA. The CDR3 DNA reads as TGCACCCCTGCGGAATTGGACACTGAAGCTTTCTTT. Translated, it gives CTPAELDTEAFF.

The genes are TRBV15 and TRBJ1-1; D unclear. The V end was cut by 0 bases, the J end by 4 bases, with 12 bases between. This CDR3 region has 15 residues. The germline CDR1 and CDR2 sequences are LNHNV and YYDKDF (reference sequence). Here the CDR3 reads CATSRDDGRATEAFF. The CDR3 DNA reads as TGTGCCACCAGCAGAGATGACGGCCGTGCCACTGAAGCTTTCTTT.

V gene TRBV6-1 combines with J gene TRBJ1-2, with a tentative D call TRBD1 (5 bases). The germline V gene encodes CDR1 MNHNS and CDR2 SASEGT. The germline V and J ends were trimmed by 0 bases and 4 bases, with 18 bases remaining between them. This CDR3 has 17 residues. The CDR3 sequence: CASSEAVRGGVGYGYTF. In DNA, the CDR3 is TGTGCCAGCAGTGAAGCCGTCCGGGGAGGGGTGGGCTATGGCTACACCTTC.

The chain carries TRBV20-1 and TRBJ1-2, with D maybe TRBD1 (6 bases). V lost 4 bases and J 9 bases, leaving 12 bases between the germline ends. Germline CDR1 reads DFQATT; CDR2 reads SNEGSKA (reference sequence). The CDR3 spans 11 residues. CDR3 protein: CSATRTDSYTF. In DNA, the CDR3 is TGCAGTGCTACCCGGACAGACAGCTACACCTTC.

The chain recombines TRBV27 with TRBJ2-7; unclear D gene. The ends were cut back, 6 bases at V and 0 bases at J, with 9 bases in the middle. The CDR3 covers 13 residues. Germline CDR1 is MNHEY and CDR2 is SMNVEV (reference sequence). DNA of the CDR3: TGTGCCAGCAGGCGGCAAGACTCCTACGAGCAGTACTTC. This sequence encodes CASRRQDSYEQYF.

This clone has only one observation. One end of the junction is discordant with germline, which a read error may explain. The chain links TRBV28 to TRBJ1-2; tentative D call: TRBD1 (5 bases). In germline, CDR1 is MDHEN, CDR2 SYDVKM. This CDR3 contains 8 residues. The CDR3 DNA reads as TGTGCCACCAACCGGGGGGCCTTC. Translation gives CATNRGAF.

The rearrangement uses TRBV12-3 or TRBV12-4 and TRBJ1-2; D unclear. V lost 1 base, J lost 2 bases, and 5 bases lay in between. This CDR3 comprises 13 residues. In nucleotides, the CDR3 is TGTGCCAGCAGTTTAGGCGGAAACTATGGCTACACCTTC. It yields the protein CASSLGGNYGYTF.

This clone was seen just once. V is TRBV7-9 and J is TRBJ1-3; D not certain. The germline gives CDR1 SEHNR, CDR2 FQNEAQ (reference sequence). V lost 4 bases to trimming and J lost 1 base, with 11 bases between them. The CDR3 extends over 15 amino acids. The CDR3 DNA follows: TGTGCCAGCAGCTCCAACGTAATTTCTGGAAACACCATATATTTT. Translating it yields CASSSNVISGNTIYF.

The V and J genes are TRBV10-3 and TRBJ2-7; 13 nucleotides agree with TRBD2. The CDR3 has 16 residues. Germline CDR1 is ENHRY and CDR2 is SYGVKD. V dropped 3 bases and J dropped 6; count of bases not matched to a gene: 8. The CDR3 bases are TGTGCCATCAGTGAACTAGCGGGGGGGCCCCCCGCCGAGCAGTACTTC. Amino acids: CAISELAGGPPAEQYF.

The chain carries TRBV19 and TRBJ1-6, with 10 bases lining up with TRBD1. This CDR3 region has 15 residues. Germline V lookup: CDR1 LNHDA, CDR2 SQIVND (reference sequence). With V trimmed by 3 bases and J by 7 bases, 3 bases remained unmatched. The CDR3 DNA reads as TGTGCCAGTAGTATCCCGGGACAGGGGAATTCACCCCTCCACTTT. Protein product: CASSIPGQGNSPLHF.

The rearrangement joins TRBV24-1 to TRBJ2-1; a weak D match, TRBD1 (5 bases). Looked up from germline, CDR1 is KGHDR and CDR2 is SFDVKD. The CDR3 is 13 residues long. V lost 4 bases and J lost 7, with 10 bases in between. This CDR3 is CATSEPNRNEQFF. CDR3 in DNA: TGTGCCACCAGTGAGCCAAACAGGAATGAGCAGTTCTTC.

CDR3 region: CASRGYGGDEQYF. DNA of the CDR3: TGCGCCAGCAGGGGATACGGGGGCGACGAGCAGTACTTC. This chain uses TRBV5-1 with TRBJ2-7; tentatively, D is TRBD1 or TRBD2 (6 bases each). CDR1 and CDR2 from the germline V gene are SGHRS and YFSETQ. The V gene lost 5 bases and the J gene lost 5 bases, with 14 bases spanning the gap. This CDR3 is built from 13 residues.

This clone came up once. The V and J genes are TRBV9 and TRBJ1-2, with TRBD1 matching over 7 bases. Germline loops: CDR1 SGDLS, CDR2 YYNGEE. This CDR3 has 14 amino acids. V was clipped by 0 bases and J by 8 bases; unmatched bases: 7. The DNA for the CDR3 is TGTGCCAGCAGCGTAGATGGGACAGCAAGGGGCTACACCTTC. It yields the protein CASSVDGTARGYTF. Full variable domain (outside the CDR3, taken from reference TRBV9 and TRBJ1-2): DSGVTQTPKHLITATGQRVTLRCSPRSGDLSVYWYQQSLDQGLQFLIQYYNGEERAKGNILERFSAQQFPDLHSELNLSSLELGDSALYFCASSVDGTARGYTFGSGTRLTVV.

The chain couples TRBV27 to TRBJ2-2; the D gene could be TRBD1 or TRBD2 (7 bases each). With 5 bases removed from V and 7 bases from J, the gap between germline ends came to 23 bases. This CDR3 contains 17 residues. Germline V gene data show CDR1 as MNHEY and CDR2 as SMNVEV (reference sequence). CDR3 sequence: CASSPNRQGGKVGELFF. Here the CDR3 DNA reads TGTGCCAGCAGTCCTAACAGACAGGGAGGGAAGGTCGGGGAGCTGTTTTTT.

This sequence joins TRBV23-1 and TRBJ1-3, with D perhaps matching TRBD1 (5 bases). TRBV23-1 is labeled an ORF, and its function is uncertain. The CDR3 loop spans 20 amino acids. V lost 5 bases and J lost 2, with 28 bases in between. The CDR3 region has the DNA TGCGCCAGCAGTGAAAGGGAAAGGAATCCGGGACGTAATACTGGAAACACCATATATTTT. As protein: CASSERERNPGRNTGNTIYF.

The chain recombines TRBV9 with TRBJ2-2, with 11 bases that match TRBD2. Germline values: CDR1 SGDLS, CDR2 YYNGEE. V dropped 1 base and J dropped 7; count of bases not matched to a gene: 6. The CDR3 is 16 residues long. The CDR3 here is CASSVSSGGPHGELFF. The CDR3 DNA reads TGTGCCAGCAGCGTATCTAGCGGGGGGCCACACGGGGAGCTGTTTTTT.

The rearrangement links TRBV7-2 to TRBJ2-2, with a possible D match to TRBD1 (6 bases). The CDR3 is 15 residues long. Germline CDR1 SGHTA, CDR2 FQGNSA. Deletions cut 1 base from V and 1 base from J, with 7 bases between. CDR3 in DNA: TGTGCCAGCAGCTTAGACAGGGTGAACACCGGGGAGCTGTTTTTT. Protein product: CASSLDRVNTGELFF.

The chain has TRBV5-1 and TRBJ2-3; either TRBD1 or TRBD2 may supply D (6 bases each). V was cut by 7 bases and J by 5 bases, with 14 bases left in between. This CDR3 is 13 amino acids long. Germline CDR1 and CDR2: SGHRS and YFSETQ. The CDR3 loop reads CASGGGNEDTQYF. CDR3 nucleotide sequence: TGCGCCAGCGGGGGCGGGAACGAAGATACGCAGTATTTT.

The chain employs TRBV6-1 and TRBJ1-2, with 11 bases identical to TRBD1. Germline lookup yields CDR1 MNHNS and CDR2 SASEGT. Trimming took 4 bases from V and 2 from J; bases not matched to a gene: 9. CDR3 length equals 17 residues. The chain's CDR3 is CASSANLGQGANYGYTF. CDR3 sequence (DNA): TGTGCCAGCAGTGCTAACCTCGGACAGGGGGCGAACTATGGCTACACCTTC.